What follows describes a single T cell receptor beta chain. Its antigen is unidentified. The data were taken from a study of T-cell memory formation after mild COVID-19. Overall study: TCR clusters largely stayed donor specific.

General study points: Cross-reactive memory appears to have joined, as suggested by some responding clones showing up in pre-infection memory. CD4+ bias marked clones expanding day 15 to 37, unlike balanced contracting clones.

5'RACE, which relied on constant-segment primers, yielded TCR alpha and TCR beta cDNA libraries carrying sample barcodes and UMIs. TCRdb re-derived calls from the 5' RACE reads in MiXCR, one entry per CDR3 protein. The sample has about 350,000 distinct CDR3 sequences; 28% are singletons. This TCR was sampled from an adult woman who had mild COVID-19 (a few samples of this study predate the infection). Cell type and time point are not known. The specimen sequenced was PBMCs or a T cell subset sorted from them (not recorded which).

The CDR3 nucleotides are TGTGCCAGCAGCTCGGGGTGGGGACAGGAGACTTACGGAACTAATGAAAAACTGTTTTTT. Translating gives CASSSGWGQETYGTNEKLFF. V usage is TRBV5-5 and J usage is TRBJ1-4; 8 nucleotides align to TRBD1. CDR1 and CDR2 (germline): SGHKS, YYEKEE (reference sequence). V was clipped by 3 bases and J by 1 base; unmatched bases: 17. This CDR3 has 20 amino acids.